The 21 T cell receptor beta chains below were found in one sample sequenced in a study of shared clonotypes between healthy human individuals. Repertoires were generated with immunoSEQ multiplex PCR, while TCRdb's copy carries only in-frame clones and drops some. The repertoire holds some 240,000 clones, with 60% to 70% as singletons. The specimen was memory CD4+ T cells sorted from blood. Specified subset: CD45RA-negative fraction. These receptors all come from a man in his thirties or forties in good health.

The chain has TRBV5-1 and TRBJ2-2, with 11 bases fitting TRBD2. V was clipped by 5 bases and J by 4 bases; unmatched bases: 4. There are 15 residues in the CDR3. Germline CDR1 is SGHRS and CDR2 is YFSETQ. This CDR3 is CASRDLAGGTGELFF. Here the CDR3 DNA reads TGCGCCAGCAGGGATCTAGCGGGAGGCACCGGGGAGCTGTTTTTT.

This clone occurred a few times. The rearrangement uses TRBV6-1 and TRBJ1-4; unclear D gene. Per the germline V gene, CDR1 is MNHNS and CDR2 is SASEGT. This CDR3 is built from 13 residues. The CDR3 loop reads CANSRDRGEKLFF. CDR3 in DNA: TGTGCTAATAGTCGGGATAGAGGTGAAAAACTGTTTTTT.

The V gene is TRBV29-1, the J gene TRBJ2-1; D uncertain. Germline CDR1 SQVTM, CDR2 ANQGSEA. With 4 bases removed from V and 0 bases from J, the gap between germline ends came to 13 bases. The CDR3 contains 15 residues. This chain's CDR3 is CSVGIAMSSYNEQFF. The CDR3 DNA reads TGCAGCGTTGGTATTGCTATGAGCTCCTACAATGAGCAGTTCTTC.

Concerning this clone itself: A read error is possible here, since a much larger clone lies one base away. The V gene is TRBV28, the J gene TRBJ2-2, with D unclear. Trimming took off 3 bases at V and 7 bases at J, with 3 bases between the two ends. The V gene's germline CDR1 is MDHEN and CDR2 SYDVKM. This CDR3 is 11 amino acids long. The CDR3 loop is CASSFFGELFF. The CDR3 DNA reads TGTGCCAGCAGTTTTTTCGGGGAGCTGTTTTTT.

The chain couples TRBV14 to TRBJ2-1; D is ambiguous. Germline-derived CDR1 and CDR2 are SGHDN and FVKESK. The CDR3 is 13 amino acids. V dropped 4 bases and J dropped 7 bases, with 11 bases sitting between them. The CDR3 loop is CASSPKWGNEQFF. The CDR3, as DNA: TGTGCCAGCAGCCCAAAATGGGGAAATGAGCAGTTCTTC.

The CDR3 DNA reads TGCGCCAGCAGCTTGTATATGAACACTGAAGCTTTCTTT. Amino acid sequence: CASSLYMNTEAFF. The V gene is TRBV5-1, the J gene TRBJ1-1, with D unclear. The CDR3 spans 13 residues. V was clipped by 1 base and J by 0 bases, with 4 bases between them. Germline values: CDR1 SGHRS, CDR2 YFSETQ.

The chain links TRBV5-1 to TRBJ2-7, with 7 bases lining up with TRBD1. From germline, CDR1 is SGHRS and CDR2 YFSETQ. The V and J ends lost 1 base and 0 bases, in that order; junction bases with no gene match: 7. CDR3 size: 16 residues. Here the CDR3 DNA reads TGCGCCAGCAGCTTGCGGGACAGAGGTACCTCCTACGAGCAGTACTTC. Protein product: CASSLRDRGTSYEQYF.

This clone was seen only a few times. V usage is TRBV6-1 and J usage is TRBJ2-1; D uncertain. The CDR3 is made up of 16 amino acids. In germline, CDR1 is MNHNS, CDR2 SASEGT. The ends were cut back, 4 bases at V and 5 bases at J, with 18 bases in the middle. CDR3 loop: CASSVDRRRLNNEQFF. Written as DNA, the CDR3 is TGTGCCAGCAGTGTAGACCGACGCAGGTTAAACAATGAGCAGTTCTTC.

The V and J genes are TRBV6-5 and TRBJ1-1, with D unresolved. The germline CDR1 and CDR2 sequences are MNHEY and SVGAGI. CDR3 length equals 13 residues. Trimming shortened V by 5 bases and J by 7 bases, and 14 bases separated the two germline ends. The CDR3 coding sequence is TGTGCCAGCAGTCCTCCTGGACGGATTGAAGCTTTCTTT. Residues: CASSPPGRIEAFF.

The gene calls are TRBV5-1 and TRBJ2-4; maybe TRBD1 (7 bases). Germline V gene data show CDR1 as SGHRS and CDR2 as YFSETQ. V was trimmed by 4 bases and J by 11 bases, leaving 19 bases between them. The CDR3 extends over 14 amino acids. The CDR3 nucleotides are TGCGCCAGCAGCGCTGGACAGGAGGGTTGGGTTCAGTACTTC. This encodes CASSAGQEGWVQYF. The variable domain in full, completed from reference TRBV5-1 and TRBJ2-4, reads KAGVTQTPRYLIKTRGQQVTLSCSPISGHRSVSWYQQTPGQGLQFLFEYFSETQRNKGNFPGRFSGRQFSNSRSEMNVSTLELGDSALYLCASSAGQEGWVQYFGAGTRLSVL.

By sample share, this clone is medium-sized. This rearrangement joins TRBV7-6 to TRBJ2-5; possibly TRBD1 or TRBD2 for D (5 bases each). Looked up from germline, CDR1 is SGHVS and CDR2 is FNYEAQ. The CDR3 is made up of 12 amino acids. Trimming removed 8 bases from V and 5 bases from J, with 12 bases in between. CDR3 loop: CASGTWSETQYF. The CDR3 region has the DNA TGTGCCAGCGGGACGTGGTCCGAGACCCAGTACTTC.

A single count supports this clone. This chain uses TRBV30 with TRBJ2-5; D ambiguous. The CDR3 consists of 11 residues. Trimming cost V 3 bases and J 5 bases, with 7 bases left between them. Per the germline V gene, CDR1 is GTSNPN and CDR2 is SVGIG (reference sequence). The CDR3, as DNA: TGTGCCTGGAGAGCTAGGGAGACCCAGTACTTC. It specifies CAWRARETQYF.

V gene TRBV7-3 combines with J gene TRBJ2-3; 7 bases agree with TRBD2. The CDR3 contains 15 residues. Germline assignment: CDR1 SGHTA and CDR2 FQGTGA. Trimming took 5 bases from V and 2 from J; bases not matched to a gene: 7. The CDR3 sequence: CASSQTSVYTDTQYF. DNA for the CDR3: TGTGCCAGCAGCCAAACTAGCGTATACACAGATACGCAGTATTTT.

The chain is built from TRBV6-1 and TRBJ2-7; 10 positions agree with TRBD1. The CDR3 has 15 amino acids. Germline V gives CDR1 MNHNS, CDR2 SASEGT. V was clipped by 5 bases and J by 7 bases; unmatched bases: 11. CDR3 in amino acids: CASSRWRQGAREQYF. The CDR3 bases are TGTGCCAGCAGTCGGTGGCGACAGGGGGCACGGGAGCAGTACTTC.

The chain has TRBV9 and TRBJ2-2, with D perhaps TRBD2 (6 bases). Germline V CDR1 and CDR2: SGDLS, YYNGEE. Trimming left V 0 bases short and J 8 bases short, with 11 bases between. The CDR3 runs to 14 residues. Here the CDR3 reads CASSVASAGGELFF. The CDR3 DNA follows: TGTGCCAGCAGCGTAGCTAGCGCCGGGGGGGAGCTGTTTTTT.

The chain has TRBV11-1 and TRBJ2-3; a possible D gene is TRBD1 (6 bases). The germline gives CDR1 SGHAT, CDR2 FQDESV (reference sequence). The V and J ends lost 4 bases and 2 bases respectively, with 13 bases between them. The CDR3 loop spans 15 amino acids. The CDR3: CASSSGQPHTDTQYF. The CDR3 DNA reads as TGTGCCAGCAGCTCCGGACAGCCTCACACAGATACGCAGTATTTT.

The gene calls are TRBV10-2 and TRBJ2-3; TRBD2 might be the D (6 bases). Germline CDR1 and CDR2: WSHSY and SAAADI. CDR3 size: 15 residues. With 3 bases removed from V and 4 bases from J, the gap between germline ends came to 14 bases. The chain's CDR3 is CASSDGGKRPDTQYF. The CDR3 region has the DNA TGCGCCAGCAGTGATGGCGGGAAACGACCAGATACGCAGTATTTT.

This clone was observed a few times. The chain recombines TRBV4-2 with TRBJ2-1; 10 bases are shared with TRBD2. Germline loops: CDR1 LGHNA, CDR2 YNFKEQ. Germline trimming cut 4 bases from V and 0 bases from J; bases unmatched to any gene: 6. The CDR3 consists of 17 residues. The DNA for the CDR3 is TGTGCCAGCAGCCCCAAAGCGGGAGGGAGCTCCTACAATGAGCAGTTCTTC. Its protein product is CASSPKAGGSSYNEQFF.

The gene calls are TRBV7-3 and TRBJ2-7, with 10 bases identical to TRBD2. The germline gives CDR1 SGHTA, CDR2 FQGTGA. The CDR3 sequence is 15 residues long. J gave up 7 bases and V 2 bases, and 8 bases lay outside the gene matches. The CDR3 DNA follows: TGTGCCAGCAGCTTAGGGGGTCTAGCGGGAGAAGAGCAGTACTTC. Translating gives CASSLGGLAGEEQYF.

V gene TRBV11-2 combines with J gene TRBJ2-3; the D call may be TRBD1 or TRBD2 (5 bases each). Germline V gives CDR1 SGHAT, CDR2 FQNNGV. Trimming cost V 0 bases and J 2 bases, with 12 bases left between them. The CDR3 is 16 amino acids. CDR3 nucleotide sequence: TGTGCCAGCAGCTTAGATAATCCGGGGCACACAGATACGCAGTATTTT. Amino acid sequence: CASSLDNPGHTDTQYF.

There are many counts of this clone. CDR3 bases: TGTGCCAGCAGTTACGGTAGCTCTGGGGCCAACGTCCTGACTTTC. This encodes CASSYGSSGANVLTF. The chain has TRBV27 and TRBJ2-6; D not resolved. CDR1 is MNHEY, CDR2 SMNVEV, per germline (reference sequence). The length of the CDR3 is 15 residues. V was shortened by 4 bases and J by 0 bases, with 7 bases between the two germline ends.